This T cell receptor (beta chain) was identified during a study of T cells after yellow fever vaccination (dated by TCRdb to about 2019). Background for the entire study: The SMART-Seq v4 Ultra Low Input RNA kit was used to prepare libraries from fractions with low cell numbers. Bulk TCR alpha and beta repertoires were sequenced longitudinally to track T-cell clones before and after primary and booster YFV17D yellow fever vaccination. Two healthy male donors made up the cohort, one aged 18 to 29 years and the other aged 30 to 39 years. Bulk PBMC replicates and cell subsets were isolated from blood drawn at multiple timepoints before and after both primary and secondary immunization. Beyond this particular receptor, the publication reports: The secondary T-cell response was found to be weaker but faster than the primary response, with a peak reached on day 5 rather than on day 15. The study included only two donors, which limits how far the findings can be generalized. Most clones expanded after primary vaccination (approximately 97% of CD4 and about 85% of CD8) were re-detected after the booster, suggesting that broad memory maintenance occurred. A small share of clonotypes occurred in both CD4 and CD8 compartments, likely arising from convergent recombination. Computational filtering was required because FACS-sorted repertoires could contain abundant contaminating clonotypes from the bulk population.

On this clonotype: Its recognized antigen is unknown. No qualities accompany the bases; no much larger clone lies one base away.

The reads were generated on an Illumina NovaSeq 6000. TCR cDNA was synthesized by 5'RACE template switching, through which a universal primer site and unique molecular identifiers were introduced. Priming of cDNA synthesis was performed from both the TCR alpha and TCR beta constant segments. Two PCR steps were used to amplify libraries, with sample barcodes and sequencing adapters being added in the second step. Libraries were sequenced on Illumina HiSeq 2500 (2x100 bp) or NovaSeq (2x150 bp). As for how the authors treated the data: Reads were demultiplexed and collapsed into UMI consensus sequences with MIGEC, and V(D)J alignment was performed with MiXCR. Vaccine-responding clonotypes were defined with edgeR using replicate PBMC samples, requiring FDR below 0.01 and a log2 fold change above 5 up to day 15. Each bulk clonotype was labeled CD4 or CD8 based on which sequenced repertoire, CD4 or CD8, contained the clonotype at higher abundance. Using fastp at Q25 and MiXCR, TCRdb reprocessed the public reads and kept productive beta chains. A single entry per CDR3 protein holds the most common genes and DNA from its merged rows. TCRdb's processing, not the authors' own work, is the source of the V and J calls. Here the sample has 310,000 or so distinct CDR3 sequences; roughly 4% occur a single time. Around 24% of the sample goes to the ten largest clones.

The germline V gene (reference sequence) yields LGHDT for CDR1 and YNNKEL for CDR2. From the cysteine through the phenylalanine, the CDR3 covers 15 amino acids. The retained sequence is limited to the CDR3, 45 bases, with the frame set at the first base. From V the trimming removes 4 bases and from J it removes 3 bases, while the gene matches leave 9 bases of the junction unaccounted for. The treatment or condition label, as the study defines it: live attenuated yellow fever vaccine strain. At each blood-draw timepoint, two biological replicates of bulk PBMCs were obtained. A standard Ficoll-Paque protocol was used to isolate PBMCs from peripheral blood. TriZol was used to extract RNA from bulk PBMCs, CD4 and CD8 fractions, and dextramer-positive and dextramer-negative fractions.

In this chain, TRBV3-1 is recombined with TRBJ2-7; 7 of the junction bases match TRBD1. The sequence was collected from a man between 18 and 29 years old who received the YFV17D yellow fever vaccine. The sequencing here drew on PBMCs, taken on the day of the yellow fever booster vaccination. In nucleotide form, the sequence is TGTGCCAGCAGCCGTAATGGGGACAGATTCTACGAGCAGTACTTC. Its translation is CASSRNGDRFYEQYF.